One T cell receptor beta chain is described in this entry. No antigen is known for it. This entry belongs to a study of CD8 T cells in Susac syndrome. The study's findings and limits: The TCR sequencing and HLA analysis in the study involved a relatively small number of individuals, as the study acknowledged.

Bulk CD8+ and CD4+ cells came from magnetic negative isolation; CD8+ TEMRA by FACS. RNA amounts of roughly 0.5 to 1 ug underwent reverse transcription with random hexamers. An immunoSEQ multiplex PCR amplified TCR beta CDR3 over 54 Vbeta and 13 Jbeta. In TCRdb, the immunoSEQ multiplex PCR reads were re-called with MiXCR into one record per CDR3 protein. The repertoire holds hundreds of thousands of distinct CDR3 sequences, with approximately 90% as singletons. Between the trimmed V and J ends, which lost 5 bases and 5 bases, there was a span of 22 bases. The CDR3 extends over 16 amino acids. CDR1 is ENHRY, CDR2 SYGVKD, per germline.

This chain joins TRBV10-3 and TRBJ2-7; D perhaps matches TRBD2 (6 bases). The sample consisted of CD8+ T cells from PBMCs. The sequence was collected from a human donor with multiple sclerosis. CDR3 sequence reads: CAISPIRGAAFHEQYF. The CDR3 bases are TGTGCCATCAGTCCCATCCGCGGGGCAGCCTTTCACGAGCAGTACTTC.